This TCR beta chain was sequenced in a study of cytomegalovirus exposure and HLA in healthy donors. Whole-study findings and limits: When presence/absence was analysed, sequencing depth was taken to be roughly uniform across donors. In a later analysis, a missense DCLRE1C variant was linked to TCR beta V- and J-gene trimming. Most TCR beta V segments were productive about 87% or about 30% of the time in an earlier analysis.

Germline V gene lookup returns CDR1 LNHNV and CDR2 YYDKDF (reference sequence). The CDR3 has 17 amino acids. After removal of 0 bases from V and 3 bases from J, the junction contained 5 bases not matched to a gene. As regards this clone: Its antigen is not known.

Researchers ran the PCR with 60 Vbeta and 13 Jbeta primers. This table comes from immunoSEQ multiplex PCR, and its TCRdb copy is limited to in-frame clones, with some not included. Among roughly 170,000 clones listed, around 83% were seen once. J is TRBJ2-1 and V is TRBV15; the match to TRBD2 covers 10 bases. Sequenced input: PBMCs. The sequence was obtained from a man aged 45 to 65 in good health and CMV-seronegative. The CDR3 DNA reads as TGTGCCACCAGCAGAGATCTCACTAGCGGGGTCTACAATGAGCAGTTCTTC. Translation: CATSRDLTSGVYNEQFF.